This TCR beta chain was captured in a study of metastatic and nonmetastatic thyroid tumors. About the study: Repertoire data that came from the blood and tumor or nodule tissue of malignant and benign thyroid patients were compared.

Broader study findings: A significant increase in TCR beta diversity was reportedly seen in malignant thyroid tumors relative to benign nodules, in blood and tumor.

TCRdb ran MiXCR on the PCR reads. This sample has about 21,000 clones, with 15% to 20% found just once. Patients underwent thyroid surgery, and none had received any treatment before it. This clone was recorded many times. What it binds is unknown. V was pared by 0 bases and J by 7 bases, with 14 bases between. In germline, CDR1 is SGHRS, CDR2 YFSETQ. This CDR3 contains 15 residues. The chain has TRBV5-1 and TRBJ1-5, with a tentative D call TRBD1 (6 bases). Material: blood. This TCR came from a male donor with papillary thyroid cancer or a benign thyroid nodule (not recorded which). Some clones in this sample may be carry-over from other donors' samples. The CDR3 nucleotides read TGCGCCAGCAGCTTGGGACTGGGGGCGAAACAGCCCCAGCATTTT. It translates to CASSLGLGAKQPQHF.